This record concerns one T cell receptor (beta chain) sequence. Germline CDR1 SNHLY, CDR2 FYNNEI. Trimming shortened V by 1 base and J by 3 bases, and 13 bases separated the two germline ends. This CDR3 contains 16 residues. These data originate in a study of T-cell reconstitution after alpha-beta-depleted transplantation in children. A TCRbeta library incorporating unique molecular identifiers was prepared. TCRdb re-analysed the PCR reads in MiXCR, keeping a single row per CDR3 protein. The repertoire has about 270,000 distinct CDR3 sequences, more than 9% of them found once; the top ten carry around 10%.

The chain carries TRBV2 and TRBJ1-5; D is possibly TRBD1 (5 bases). This specimen consisted of PBMCs from the stem cell graft donor, obtained from the stem cell graft. This receptor was identified in a human donor who donated a stem cell graft to a child with SCID. CDR3 residues: CASSEGDSGNNQPQHF. Here the CDR3 DNA reads TGTGCCAGCAGTGAAGGAGACTCAGGGAACAATCAGCCCCAGCATTTT.